The present TCR beta chain was sequenced within a study of T cell repertoires in cytomegalovirus infection. General study findings and limits: Carriers of CMV and the relevant HLA type were discriminated by public TCR beta frequency. HLA-C-restricted, CMV-specific TCR beta clonotypes were dominant ex vivo.

TCRdb re-called the reads through MiXCR, storing one row per CDR3 protein. The sample includes roughly 350,000 distinct CDR3 sequences, approximately 35% of them seen just once. The V end lost 1 base, the J end lost 5 bases, and 9 bases lay between the germline ends. CDR3 length equals 15 residues. Germline CDR1 and CDR2: MGHDK and SYGVNS. The sample holds a few counts of this clonotype. The antigen is unknown. The V gene is TRBV25-1, the J gene TRBJ1-6; weak D call: TRBD1 (5 bases). The TCR sequence derives from a human donor in good health (CMV status not recorded). Some clones in this sample may be carry-over from other donors' samples. The sample was cultured PBMCs, taken from culture after CMV antigen stimulation. The CDR3 here is CASSEWTPDNSPLHF. Written as DNA, the CDR3 is TGTGCCAGCAGTGAATGGACACCCGATAATTCACCCCTCCACTTT.